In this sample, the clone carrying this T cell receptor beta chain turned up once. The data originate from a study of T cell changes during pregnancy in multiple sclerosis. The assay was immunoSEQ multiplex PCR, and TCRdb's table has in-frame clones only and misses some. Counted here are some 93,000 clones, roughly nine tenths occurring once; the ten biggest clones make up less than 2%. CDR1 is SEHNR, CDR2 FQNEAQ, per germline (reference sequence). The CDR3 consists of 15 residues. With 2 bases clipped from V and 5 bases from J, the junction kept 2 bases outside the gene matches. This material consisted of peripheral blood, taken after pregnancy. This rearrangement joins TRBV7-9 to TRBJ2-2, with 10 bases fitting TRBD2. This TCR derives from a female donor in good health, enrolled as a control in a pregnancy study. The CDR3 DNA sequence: TGTGCCAGCAGCTTAAAGACTAGCGGGACCGGGGAGCTGTTTTTT. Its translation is CASSLKTSGTGELFF.